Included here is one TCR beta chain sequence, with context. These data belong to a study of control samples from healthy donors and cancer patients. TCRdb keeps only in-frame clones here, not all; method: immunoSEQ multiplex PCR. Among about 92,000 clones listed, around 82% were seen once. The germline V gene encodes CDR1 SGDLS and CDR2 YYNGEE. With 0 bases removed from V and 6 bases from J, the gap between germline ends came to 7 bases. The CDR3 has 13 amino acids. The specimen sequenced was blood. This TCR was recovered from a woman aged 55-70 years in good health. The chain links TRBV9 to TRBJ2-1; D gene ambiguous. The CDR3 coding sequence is TGTGCCAGCAGCGTAGCCGGAACCAATGAGCAGTTCTTC. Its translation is CASSVAGTNEQFF.